The rows below give T cell receptor beta chains drawn from one sample of a study of CD8+ T cells in alopecia areata. The table came from immunoSEQ multiplex PCR; TCRdb's copy has only in-frame clones and leaves some out. Found here are approximately 180,000 clones, 50% to 60% of them singletons; the top ten hold roughly 14%. The source was CD4+ T cells sorted from blood, collected at week 0. The source is a human donor with alopecia areata. The CDR3 runs from the conserved cysteine through the conserved F or W. The D gene is left open where the match is weak. Clone size is not always given. Where it is, it says once, few, many or a class for expanded clones.

CDR3nt	CDR3aa	d_gene	abundance	v_gene	j_gene
TGTGCCACACTGACCACAGGTGGGACAGATACGCAGTATTTT	CATLTTGGTDTQYF	.	.	TRBV10-3	TRBJ2-3
TGTGCCAGCAGCCCCCGACGGGAACTTCGGGGTTCACCCCTCCACTTT	CASSPRRELRGSPLHF	.	.	TRBV7-9	TRBJ1-6
TGCAGCGCCCTGGTGGGCAGGGAAGCTTTCTTT	CSALVGREAFF	.	few	TRBV29-1	TRBJ1-1
TGTGCCAGCAGCGGGGGGACTAGCGGGGACTACGAGCAGTACTTC	CASSGGTSGDYEQYF	TRBD2	few	TRBV9	TRBJ2-7
TGTGCCAGCAGCCCGGGACTCGCGTCGGAGACCCAGTACTTC	CASSPGLASETQYF	.	.	TRBV5-6	TRBJ2-5
TGCAGCGGGACGGGACTAGCGGGGGGCGTCTACGAGCAGTACTTC	CSGTGLAGGVYEQYF	TRBD2	.	TRBV29-1	TRBJ2-7
TGTGCCTGGAGACAGGGTTACAATGAGCAGTTCTTC	CAWRQGYNEQFF	.	.	TRBV30	TRBJ2-1
TGTGCCAGCAGCGGGGGACAGGGGGCACGGCCCCTCCACTTT	CASSGGQGARPLHF	TRBD1	once	TRBV5-6	TRBJ1-6
TGTGCCAGCAGTCAAACAGGAATGAACTATGGCTACACCTTC	CASSQTGMNYGYTF	.	.	TRBV25-1	TRBJ1-2
TGTGCCAGCAGCCTGTGGGACTCAGAAGAGACCCAGTACTTC	CASSLWDSEETQYF	.	few	TRBV5-6	TRBJ2-5
TGTGCCAGCAGCCTTACTCCTAGCGGGGGGAGGGATGAGCAGTTCTTC	CASSLTPSGGRDEQFF	TRBD2	.	TRBV7-6	TRBJ2-1
TGTGCCAGCAGCTTAGACAGGGGTGGCACCGGGGAGCTGTTTTTT	CASSLDRGGTGELFF	TRBD1	once	TRBV7-7	TRBJ2-2
TGTGCCAGCAGCTTAGGGGGGATCGACTATGGCTACACCTTC	CASSLGGIDYGYTF	.	.	TRBV5-6	TRBJ1-2
TGTGCCAGCAGCCGGGGACAGAAGAGCACTGAAGCTTTCTTT	CASSRGQKSTEAFF	TRBD1	few	TRBV7-9	TRBJ1-1
TGTGCCAGCAGACGAGACGGAGCGCTCTTCTATGGCTACACCTTC	CASRRDGALFYGYTF	.	few	TRBV6-5	TRBJ1-2
TGTGCCTGGTTGGCAGTCGAAGAGACCCAGTACTTC	CAWLAVEETQYF	.	.	TRBV30	TRBJ2-5
TGTGCCAGCAGTTACAGGGGGGACACTGAAGCTTTCTTT	CASSYRGDTEAFF	TRBD1	once	TRBV2	TRBJ1-1
TGTGCCAGCACGACAGTGAACACCGGGGAGCTGTTTTTT	CASTTVNTGELFF	.	.	TRBV7-9	TRBJ2-2
TGTGCCATCTCAGAGAACACTGAAGCTTTCTTT	CAISENTEAFF	.	many	TRBV10-3	TRBJ1-1
TGCGCCAGCAGCTTGGATCCGGGGGTTGATGAGACCCAGTACTTC	CASSLDPGVDETQYF	.	.	TRBV5-1	TRBJ2-5
TGTGCCAGCAGTGCACAGGGGAGTAACTATGGCTACACCTTC	CASSAQGSNYGYTF	TRBD1	.	TRBV27	TRBJ1-2
TGCGCCAGCAGGGAGGGACACCAGAACACCGGGGAGCTGTTTTTT	CASREGHQNTGELFF	.	.	TRBV5-1	TRBJ2-2
TGTGCCAGTAGCTCGCCGAGGTATGGCTACACCTTC	CASSSPRYGYTF	.	.	TRBV19	TRBJ1-2
TGCGCCAGCAGCTTGGAAGGTGGCACCGGGGAGCTGTTTTTT	CASSLEGGTGELFF	.	.	TRBV5-1	TRBJ2-2
TGTGCCAGCAGCTTGGGGGTCGGGGCGGGTGAAGCTTTCTTT	CASSLGVGAGEAFF	.	.	TRBV5-6	TRBJ1-1
TGTGCCAGTATCCCGCGGGACAGGGTACAGCCCCAGCATTTT	CASIPRDRVQPQHF	TRBD1	.	TRBV19	TRBJ1-5
TGTGCCACCACCCTACAGGGATCTGGGGCCAACGTCCTGACTTTC	CATTLQGSGANVLTF	.	few	TRBV19	TRBJ2-6
TGCAGCGTGGACAGTGACACAGATACGCAGTATTTT	CSVDSDTDTQYF	.	.	TRBV29-1	TRBJ2-3
TGTGCCTGGAGTGCAGGTTGGGAGCAGTACTTC	CAWSAGWEQYF	.	once	TRBV30	TRBJ2-7
TGCAGCGTTGACAGCGTATCCTACAATGAGCAGTTCTTC	CSVDSVSYNEQFF	.	.	TRBV29-1	TRBJ2-1
TGTGCCAGCAGTGAAGGGAAAGTGAACGAGCAGTACTTC	CASSEGKVNEQYF	.	.	TRBV6-1	TRBJ2-7
TGTGCCAGCAGCCCCTGGGCAGAGAACACTGAAGCTTTCTTT	CASSPWAENTEAFF	.	.	TRBV7-9	TRBJ1-1
TGTGCCAGCAGCTTAGAGGGCGGCACAGATACGCAGTATTTT	CASSLEGGTDTQYF	.	.	TRBV7-2	TRBJ2-3
TGTGCCAGCAGTGAGGAGGGCCCTGGGGCCAACGTCCTGACTTTC	CASSEEGPGANVLTF	.	.	TRBV25-1	TRBJ2-6
TGTGCCTGGAAGCGGGACTTACGCGGCTACACCTTC	CAWKRDLRGYTF	.	few	TRBV30	TRBJ1-2
TGTGCCTGGAGTGCCTTGGACTGGGCCACTGAAGCTTTCTTT	CAWSALDWATEAFF	.	few	TRBV30	TRBJ1-1
TGCAGCGTTGAACTAGGGGGCAGGGGTGGCTACACCTTC	CSVELGGRGGYTF	TRBD1	.	TRBV29-1	TRBJ1-2